This is a list of T cell receptor beta chains from one sample in a study of shared clonotypes between healthy human individuals. Produced via immunoSEQ multiplex PCR; TCRdb's table is partial and in-frame only. The sample shows hundreds of thousands of clones, around 74% of them seen only once. The sequenced sample was memory CD4+ T cells sorted from blood. The receptors originated from a woman aged 30 to 39 in good health. Both conserved end residues are part of each CDR3. A D gene is named only where the DNA matches it firmly. Clone size is stated in some rows and not others, as once, few, many or a class when expanded.

>.|TRBV19|TRBJ2-7|.
TGTGCCAGTAGTGCTTTGGACACCTACGAGCAGTACTTC
CASSALDTYEQYF
>.|TRBV5-1|TRBJ1-1|TRBD1
TGCGCCAGCAGCGGAAGACAGGGTTCAGTAAACACTGAAGCTTTCTTT
CASSGRQGSVNTEAFF
>.|TRBV5-6|TRBJ1-2|.
TGTGCCAGCAGCTTGTTGTCCACTCAAGGATATCACTATGGCTACACCTTC
CASSLLSTQGYHYGYTF
>.|TRBV28|TRBJ1-2|TRBD1
TGTGCCAGCAGTGTATACTCAGGGGGCCGTGCCTATGGCTACACCTTC
CASSVYSGGRAYGYTF
>once|TRBV13|TRBJ2-3|.
TGTGCCAGCAGGTATAGAGTGGGGCGGAGCACAGATACGCAGTATTTT
CASRYRVGRSTDTQYF
>.|TRBV19|TRBJ1-2|.
TGTGCCAGTAGTATAGAAGGGGAAACCTATGGCTACACCTTC
CASSIEGETYGYTF
>.|TRBV5-6|TRBJ2-1|.
TGTGCCAGCAGCTTGCAAGGGGCTGCATCCTACAATGAGCAGTTCTTC
CASSLQGAASYNEQFF
>.|TRBV30|TRBJ1-5|.
TGTGCCTGGAGTGTAAGGGGTTTCGGTCAGCCCCAGCATTTT
CAWSVRGFGQPQHF
>.|TRBV27|TRBJ2-1|TRBD2
TGTGCCAGCAGTCTCCGGACTAGCGGGAGGTACAATGAGCAGTTCTTC
CASSLRTSGRYNEQFF
>.|TRBV10-3|TRBJ1-1|TRBD1
TGTGCCATCCGGGACAGGGACACTGAAGCTTTCTTT
CAIRDRDTEAFF
>few|TRBV7-8|TRBJ2-1|.
TGTGCCAGCAGCTTAGGCGAAAACAATGAGCAGTTCTTC
CASSLGENNEQFF
>.|TRBV5-3|TRBJ2-1|.
TGTGCCAGAAGCTTGGTTTGGGATGAGCAGTTCTTC
CARSLVWDEQFF
>.|TRBV27|TRBJ1-5|.
TGTGCCAGCAGTTTTCGGGGGTACGGCACCAATCAGCCCCAGCATTTT
CASSFRGYGTNQPQHF
>.|TRBV6-1|TRBJ2-2|TRBD1
TGTGCCATCGGACAGGCGAACACCGGGGAGCTGTTTTTT
CAIGQANTGELFF
>.|TRBV7-2|TRBJ2-1|TRBD2
TGTGCCAGCAGCCAAACTAGCGGGGGAGAGCAGTTCTTC
CASSQTSGGEQFF
>.|TRBV29-1|TRBJ1-2|.
TGCAGCGTCCAAAAAGGGGCGGGTGACGGGTATGGCTACACCTTC
CSVQKGAGDGYGYTF
>once|TRBV7-2|TRBJ1-6|TRBD1
TGTGCCAGCAGCCAGGACAGGGACATTTCACCCCTCCACTTT
CASSQDRDISPLHF
>few|TRBV28|TRBJ2-7|TRBD2
TGTGCCAGCGGGGTTAGCGGGAGCTACGAGCAGTACTTC
CASGVSGSYEQYF
>.|TRBV30|TRBJ2-1|.
TGTGCCTGGACAGACTACAATGAGCAGTTCTTC
CAWTDYNEQFF
>medium-sized|TRBV29-1|TRBJ2-5|.
TGCAGCGTTGATACAGGGGAGGGAGAGACCCAGTACTTC
CSVDTGEGETQYF
>.|TRBV7-2|TRBJ2-3|.
TGTGCCAGCAGCTTATGGGCTAGCGAAGCAGATACGCAGTATTTT
CASSLWASEADTQYF
>.|TRBV5-1|TRBJ1-2|.
TGCGCCAGCATGCCCCACGGGGGGTCGGTCTATGGCTACACCTTC
CASMPHGGSVYGYTF
>.|TRBV30|TRBJ1-4|.
TGTGCCTGGGGCGGGGGCTTGGCTAATGAAAAACTGTTTTTT
CAWGGGLANEKLFF
>.|TRBV29-1|TRBJ2-7|.
TGCAGCGTTTGGCTTGAGGGAGCCACCAAGCGCGAGCAGTACTTC
CSVWLEGATKREQYF
>few|TRBV29-1|TRBJ2-5|TRBD2
TGCAGCGGCGCGGGTCTAGCGGGAGCACAGACCCAGTACTTC
CSGAGLAGAQTQYF
>.|TRBV28|TRBJ2-6|.
TGTGCCAGCAGTCCGGGACAAGCTACTGGGGCCAACGTCCTGACTTTC
CASSPGQATGANVLTF
>.|TRBV5-1|TRBJ1-2|.
TGCGCCAGCAAGGGTTCAGCGGACATTACTAACTATGGCTACACCTTC
CASKGSADITNYGYTF
>.|TRBV11-2|TRBJ2-5|TRBD2
TGTGCCAGCAGCCGTGGAGCGGGAGCGAGGGAGACCCAGTACTTC
CASSRGAGARETQYF
>few|TRBV7-8|TRBJ2-2|.
TGTGCCAGCAGCCTAAAAATACCGAACACCGGGGAGCTGTTTTTT
CASSLKIPNTGELFF